These 7 T cell receptor beta chains were all obtained from the same sample, sequenced in a study of blood T cell repertoires in COVID-19. TCRdb's copy holds only in-frame clones and misses some; the assay was immunoSEQ multiplex PCR. This table holds 130,000 to 150,000 clones, approximately 85% found once. The specimen was peripheral blood. Receptors were obtained from a woman aged 55-75 years with COVID-19, enrolled during active disease.

The rearrangement links TRBV13 to TRBJ1-1; TRBD1 aligns across 10 bases. The CDR3 contains 16 residues. Trimming took 6 bases from V and 0 from J; bases not matched to a gene: 7. Germline CDR1 reads PRHDT; CDR2 reads FYEKMQ (reference sequence). This chain's CDR3 is CASSWTGGSMNTEAFF. The CDR3 DNA reads TGTGCCAGCAGTTGGACAGGGGGATCCATGAACACTGAAGCTTTCTTT.

In this sample, this clone turned up a few times. V is TRBV7-3 and J is TRBJ2-5; tentatively, D is TRBD1 (7 bases). The CDR3 runs 15 residues. Trimming shortened V by 5 bases and J by 2 bases, and 15 bases separated the two germline ends. Germline V gene data show CDR1 as SGHTA and CDR2 as FQGTGA. CDR3 protein: CASSGGTAKQETQYF. CDR3 coding DNA: TGTGCCAGCAGCGGCGGGACAGCAAAGCAAGAGACCCAGTACTTC.

This rearrangement joins TRBV18 to TRBJ1-5, with D perhaps matching TRBD1 (5 bases). V was cut by 4 bases and J by 2 bases, with 12 bases left in between. Germline assignment: CDR1 KGHSH and CDR2 LQKENI. The CDR3 has 15 residues. CDR3 DNA: TGTGCCAGCTCACTAGGGACTTTTGGCAATCAGCCCCAGCATTTT. This translates into CASSLGTFGNQPQHF. Based on the CDR3 plus reference TRBV18 and TRBJ1-5, the full variable domain is NAGVMQNPRHLVRRRGQEARLRCSPMKGHSHVYWYRQLPEEGLKFMVYLQKENIIDESGMPKERFSAEFPKEGPSILRIQQVVRGDSAAYFCASSLGTFGNQPQHFGDGTRLSIL.

The rearrangement links TRBV6-2 or TRBV6-3 to TRBJ1-2; 9 nucleotides line up with TRBD1. Trimming cost V 0 bases and J 2 bases; bases outside gene matches: 4. In germline, CDR1 is MNHEY, CDR2 SVGEGT. The CDR3 runs 16 residues. CDR3 sequence: CASSYSGDRVNYGYTF. The CDR3 DNA sequence: TGTGCCAGCAGTTACTCGGGGGACAGGGTGAACTATGGCTACACCTTC.

The V and J genes are TRBV7-3 and TRBJ2-1, with 10 nucleotides matching TRBD2. Germline V CDR1 and CDR2: SGHTA, FQGTGA. The CDR3 length is 16 residues. V gave up 6 bases and J gave up 2 bases; unmatched junction bases: 7. The CDR3 DNA reads as TGTGCCAGCAGTGGCACTAGCGGGGTCACCTACAATGAGCAGTTCTTC. The encoded protein is CASSGTSGVTYNEQFF.

A few counts support this clone. This chain links TRBV4-2 with TRBJ2-7, with D tentatively TRBD1 (8 bases). The V and J ends lost 11 bases and 5 bases respectively, with 22 bases between them. Germline values: CDR1 LGHNA, CDR2 YNFKEQ. The CDR3 loop spans 14 amino acids. The CDR3 reads CAAGADREGHEQYF. Written as DNA, the CDR3 is TGTGCCGCGGGGGCGGACAGGGAGGGGCACGAGCAGTACTTC.

The chain recombines TRBV12-5 with TRBJ2-2, with 10 bases lining up with TRBD2. The V gene end was trimmed by 0 bases and the J gene end by 7 bases; junction bases not matched to a gene: 11. The CDR3 extends over 18 amino acids. CDR1 is LGHNT, CDR2 FRNRAP, per germline. The CDR3 is CASGLVHDSGGPSGELFF. In nucleotides, the CDR3 is TGTGCTAGTGGTTTGGTACATGATAGCGGGGGGCCGAGCGGGGAGCTGTTTTTT.